Below, 24 T cell receptor beta chains from the same sample are listed, as sequenced in a study of lymphopenia after photon versus proton radiotherapy. Sequencing was performed with immunoSEQ multiplex PCR; in TCRdb, only in-frame clones are kept and a portion is missing. The table includes 65,000 to 90,000 clones, about 90% detected once. The sequenced sample was peripheral blood, obtained from a patient treated with photon-based radiotherapy. The receptors stem from a woman in her forties with cholangiocarcinoma.

The chain couples TRBV2 to TRBJ2-7; D remains unclear. Trimming pared 5 bases from V and 0 bases from J, leaving 8 bases between. In germline, CDR1 is SNHLY, CDR2 FYNNEI. CDR3 size: 13 residues. CDR3 DNA: TGTGCCAGCAGTTTAGGAGACTCCTACGAGCAGTACTTC. This translates into CASSLGDSYEQYF.

The chain has TRBV7-3 and TRBJ2-3; no clear D gene. The CDR3 has 12 residues. V gave up 4 bases and J gave up 5 bases, with 7 bases separating them. Looked up from germline, CDR1 is SGHTA and CDR2 is FQGTGA. CDR3 nucleotides: TGTGCCAGCAGCTCAAACTTAGATACGCAGTATTTT. The encoded protein is CASSSNLDTQYF.

This clone has just one count. The chain employs TRBV19 and TRBJ1-2, with 8 bases that match TRBD1. The germline V gene has CDR1 LNHDA and CDR2 SQIVND (reference sequence). V was clipped by 2 bases and J by 8 bases; unmatched bases: 10. The CDR3 contains 15 residues. CDR3 sequence: CASSISSQGARGYTF. The CDR3 nucleotides read TGTGCCAGTAGTATATCGTCCCAGGGGGCGCGAGGCTACACCTTC.

The chain joins TRBV7-6 to TRBJ2-7; D is unclear. The CDR3 runs to 14 residues. Germline V CDR1 and CDR2: SGHVS, FNYEAQ. V shed 4 bases and J shed 0 bases, with 10 bases lying between them. In nucleotides, the CDR3 is TGTGCCAGCAGCTACCGACCCATCTCCTACGAGCAGTACTTC. Translating gives CASSYRPISYEQYF.

J is TRBJ1-1 and V is TRBV29-1; D might be TRBD1 (5 bases). V dropped 0 bases and J dropped 1 base, with 6 bases sitting between them. Germline values: CDR1 SQVTM, CDR2 ANQGSEA. This CDR3 comprises 13 residues. The CDR3 reads CSVEETENTEAFF. CDR3 bases: TGCAGCGTTGAAGAGACAGAGAACACTGAAGCTTTCTTT. The whole variable domain, filled in from reference TRBV29-1 and TRBJ1-1, reads SAVISQKPSRDICQRGTSLTIQCQVDSQVTMMFWYRQQPGQSLTLIATANQGSEATYESGFVIDKFPISRPNLTFSTLTVSNMSPEDSSIYLCSVEETENTEAFFGQGTRLTVV.

CDR3: CASSYSQGLGEQYF. DNA of the CDR3: TGTGCCAGCAGTTACTCGCAGGGTTTGGGGGAGCAGTACTTC. V usage is TRBV6-6 and J usage is TRBJ2-7; TRBD1 is a possible D gene (5 bases). The CDR3 runs to 14 residues. V lost 0 bases and J 7 bases, leaving 13 bases between the germline ends. Germline V gene lookup returns CDR1 MNHNY and CDR2 SVGAGI (reference sequence).

This sequence joins TRBV9 and TRBJ2-4; a possible D gene is TRBD2 (6 bases). The CDR3 contains 15 residues. V shed 1 base and J shed 0 bases, with 8 bases lying between them. Per the germline V gene, CDR1 is SGDLS and CDR2 is YYNGEE. The chain's CDR3 is CASSVQGLAKNIQYF. The CDR3 bases are TGTGCCAGCAGCGTACAGGGACTAGCCAAAAACATTCAGTACTTC.

This sequence joins TRBV7-2 and TRBJ2-7, with TRBD1 matching over 9 bases. Germline V CDR1 and CDR2: SGHTA, FQGNSA. The CDR3 consists of 15 residues. The junction had 7 bases not matched to a gene; V was cut back by 5 bases and J by 2 bases. CDR3 nucleotide sequence: TGTGCCAGCAGCCGGGACAGGGAGCGGACCTACGAGCAGTACTTC. This encodes CASSRDRERTYEQYF.

The chain employs TRBV28 and TRBJ1-2; possibly TRBD1 for D (5 bases). This CDR3 contains 13 residues. The V end was cut by 7 bases, the J end by 8 bases, with 17 bases between. CDR1 and CDR2 from the germline V gene are MDHEN and SYDVKM. The CDR3 DNA sequence: TGTGCCAGCACGAACCCCCCGGGGCGCGGCTACACCTTC. Translating gives CASTNPPGRGYTF.

The CDR3 nucleotides read TGTGCCAGCAGCCTTATGGGACGAGAGGAGACCCAGTACTTC. This sequence encodes CASSLMGREETQYF. This rearrangement joins TRBV16 to TRBJ2-5; D tentatively fits TRBD1 or TRBD2 (5 bases each). V was trimmed by 4 bases and J by 5 bases, leaving 14 bases between them. The CDR3 is 14 amino acids. Germline CDR1 is KGHSY and CDR2 is FQNENV.

This clone was recorded only once. The chain combines TRBV13 with TRBJ2-1, with D perhaps matching TRBD2 (5 bases). The CDR3 runs 12 residues. V dropped 5 bases and J dropped 14 bases, with 16 bases sitting between them. Per the germline V gene, CDR1 is PRHDT and CDR2 is FYEKMQ (reference sequence). In nucleotides, the CDR3 is TGTGCCAGCAGCCTCAACACACTAGAAAAGTTCTTC. Translating it yields CASSLNTLEKFF.

CDR3 DNA: TGTGCCAGCAGCGTAGAGCAGGCCAGCTCCTATAATTCACCCCTCCACTTT. As protein: CASSVEQASSYNSPLHF. The chain is built from TRBV9 and TRBJ1-6; unclear D gene. Trimming cost V 0 bases and J 0 bases, with 10 bases left between them. The germline V gene has CDR1 SGDLS and CDR2 YYNGEE. The CDR3 length is 17 residues.

This chain uses TRBV9 with TRBJ2-7; TRBD1 might be the D (6 bases). CDR1 and CDR2 (germline): SGDLS, YYNGEE. CDR3 length: 14 residues. Trimming removed 0 bases from V and 7 bases from J, with 14 bases in between. The CDR3, as DNA: TGTGCCAGCAGCGTAGAGGGGGAAGAGGGGGAGCAGTACTTC. The encoded protein is CASSVEGEEGEQYF.

The V gene is TRBV5-1, the J gene TRBJ2-7; no reliable D call. In germline, CDR1 is SGHRS, CDR2 YFSETQ. The CDR3 runs 14 residues. V dropped 0 bases and J dropped 2 bases, with 9 bases sitting between them. The CDR3 coding sequence is TGCGCCAGCAGCTTGGCGGCAGGAGCCTACGAGCAGTACTTC. It codes for CASSLAAGAYEQYF.

The chain recombines TRBV18 with TRBJ2-7; unclear D gene. Germline lookup yields CDR1 KGHSH and CDR2 LQKENI. The CDR3 runs 16 residues. V was pared by 2 bases and J by 2 bases, with 16 bases between. CDR3 DNA: TGTGCCAGCTCACCAGCTCCGGCAGTACTTCCCTACGAGCAGTACTTC. Its translation is CASSPAPAVLPYEQYF.

The chain links TRBV20-1 to TRBJ1-1, with D perhaps matching TRBD1 (5 bases). Germline V CDR1 and CDR2: DFQATT, SNEGSKA (reference sequence). V lost 6 bases, J lost 4 bases, and 9 bases lay in between. The CDR3 loop spans 11 amino acids. The CDR3 nucleotides read TGCAGTGCAGGGGTGAGCACTGAAGCTTTCTTT. Translating gives CSAGVSTEAFF.

This chain uses TRBV9 with TRBJ1-1; D is ambiguous. The germline V gene encodes CDR1 SGDLS and CDR2 YYNGEE. The CDR3 runs to 12 residues. The V end was cut by 0 bases, the J end by 6 bases, with 6 bases between. CDR3 DNA: TGTGCCAGCAGCGTAGCGGGGTCTGAAGCTTTCTTT. This translates into CASSVAGSEAFF.

This sequence joins TRBV4-3 and TRBJ1-4; 9 nucleotides line up with TRBD1. The CDR3 consists of 14 residues. CDR1 and CDR2 (germline): LGHNA, YSLEER. J was trimmed by 4 bases and V by 8 bases; bases with no gene match: 5. The CDR3 loop reads CASRKTGGNEKLFF. CDR3 nucleotide sequence: TGCGCCAGCCGAAAGACAGGGGGTAATGAAAAACTGTTTTTT.

The CDR3 nucleotides read TGTGCCAGTAGTACCCCGGCCTATGGTGGCTACACCTTC. It encodes CASSTPAYGGYTF. This rearrangement joins TRBV19 to TRBJ1-2; D gene ambiguous. Trimming left V 4 bases short and J 7 bases short, with 13 bases between. The CDR3 runs 13 residues. CDR1 and CDR2 from the germline V gene are LNHDA and SQIVND (reference sequence).

The chain uses TRBV7-9 and TRBJ2-1; TRBD1 aligns across 9 bases. Losses at the gene ends were 1 base for V and 10 bases for J; bases not matched to a gene: 5. The CDR3 covers 14 residues. Per the germline V gene, CDR1 is SEHNR and CDR2 is FQNEAQ (reference sequence). The CDR3 DNA is TGTGCCAGCAGCTTAGGGGACAGGGTAGAGGAGCAGTTCTTC. It specifies CASSLGDRVEEQFF.

The V gene is TRBV18, the J gene TRBJ2-3; TRBD2 aligns across 7 bases. V shed 4 bases, J shed 2 bases, and the junction held 3 bases outside the gene matches. CDR3 length: 14 amino acids. From germline, CDR1 is KGHSH and CDR2 LQKENI. CDR3 residues: CASSLGLDTDTQYF. The CDR3 DNA is TGTGCCAGCTCACTAGGACTAGACACAGATACGCAGTATTTT. The entire variable domain, with the rest obtained from reference TRBV18 and TRBJ2-3, is as follows: NAGVMQNPRHLVRRRGQEARLRCSPMKGHSHVYWYRQLPEEGLKFMVYLQKENIIDESGMPKERFSAEFPKEGPSILRIQQVVRGDSAAYFCASSLGLDTDTQYFGPGTRLTVL.

The table lists this clone with a few counts. The V call is TRBV29-1, the J call TRBJ1-2, with 7 bases matching TRBD1. Unmatched junction bases numbered 9, after V lost 6 bases and J lost 8 bases. The germline CDR1 and CDR2 sequences are SQVTM and ANQGSEA. CDR3 length: 12 residues. The CDR3 spells CSVSTGMGGYTF. In DNA, the CDR3 is TGCAGCGTCTCGACAGGGATGGGCGGCTACACCTTC.

This chain uses TRBV19 with TRBJ1-5; D is unclear. The CDR3 loop spans 12 amino acids. The ends were cut back, 5 bases at V and 7 bases at J, with 9 bases in the middle. CDR1 is LNHDA and CDR2 is SQIVND in the germline V gene (reference sequence). This CDR3 reads CASSAFDQPQHF. DNA for the CDR3: TGTGCCAGTAGTGCCTTCGACCAGCCCCAGCATTTT.

A remark on this clone: Its ends do not fully match the called genes, so a read error is possible. This sequence joins TRBV7-7 and TRBJ2-1, with 10 bases lining up with TRBD2. CDR3 length: 17 residues. Germline values: CDR1 SSHAT, CDR2 FNYEAQ (reference sequence). In DNA, the CDR3 is TGTGCTAGCAGTCCCTCGCCGGGACTAGCGACCCAGAGGGAGCAGTTCTTC. This encodes CASSPSPGLATQREQFF.